These 31 T cell receptor beta chains originate from one sample sequenced in a study of CD8+CD57+ T cells in acquired aplastic anemia. Researchers used genomic DNA as the template to profile TCR beta VDJ and CDR3. Via MiXCR, TCRdb re-called the reads, giving one row per CDR3 protein. The sample carries 100,000 to 130,000 distinct CDR3 sequences, approximately 48% recorded once. Sequencing was done on a sample of sorted CD4+, CD8+, or CD8+CD57+ T cells (not recorded which) from PBMCs. These TCRs come from a human donor in good health, serving as a control.

This clonotype appeared many times. This rearrangement joins TRBV20-1 to TRBJ2-3; possible D gene TRBD2, 6 bases. Per the germline V gene, CDR1 is DFQATT and CDR2 is SNEGSKA (reference sequence). This CDR3 comprises 13 residues. V was trimmed by 4 bases and J by 3 bases, leaving 11 bases between them. The CDR3 loop is CSANSEGTDTQYF. CDR3 nucleotides: TGCAGTGCTAACTCGGAGGGTACAGATACGCAGTATTTT.

As to this clonotype: A read error may account for a junction end that differs from germline. J is TRBJ1-2 and V is TRBV24-1, with TRBD1 matching 9 bases. Germline V gene data show CDR1 as KGHDR and CDR2 as SFDVKD. CDR3 length: 16 residues. CDR3 region: CTTSDATQGAADGYTF. Here the CDR3 DNA reads TGTACCACCAGTGATGCTACACAGGGGGCTGCGGATGGCTACACCTTC.

This clonotype showed up many times. The V and J genes are TRBV3-1 and TRBJ1-6, with no clear D. Germline CDR1 is LGHDT and CDR2 is YNNKEL (reference sequence). V was trimmed by 2 bases and J by 7 bases, leaving 6 bases between them. The CDR3 consists of 13 residues. Here the CDR3 DNA reads TGTGCCAGCAGCCAAACCGGGAATTCACCCCTCCACTTT. It yields the protein CASSQTGNSPLHF. Variable domain in full (rest from reference TRBV3-1 and TRBJ1-6): DTAVSQTPKYLVTQMGNDKSIKCEQNLGHDTMYWYKQDSKKFLKIMFSYNNKELIINETVPNRFSPKSPDKAHLNLHINSLELGDSAVYFCASSQTGNSPLHFGNGTRLTVT.

Regarding this clonotype: The junction and the germline gene differ at one end; a read error may be behind it. V gene TRBV5-1 combines with J gene TRBJ1-6; weak D call: TRBD1 (5 bases). This CDR3 has 15 residues. Per germline, CDR1 SGHRS and CDR2 YFSETQ. CDR3 amino acids: CASSAGTVNNSPPHF. The DNA for the CDR3 is TGCGCCAGCAGCGCCGGGACGGTAAATAATTCACCCCCCCACTTT.

Concerning this clonotype: Mismatch with germline at one junction end may stem from a read error. The chain is built from TRBV10-3 and TRBJ1-6; D uncertain. This CDR3 has 13 residues. Germline CDR1 and CDR2: ENHRY and SYGVKD. CDR3 amino acids: CASSPGRNSPLHF. As DNA, the CDR3 is TGTGCCAGCAGTCCGGGGAGGAATTCACCCCTCCACTTT.

The rearrangement joins TRBV25-1 to TRBJ2-7, with a possible D match to TRBD1 (6 bases). Germline lookup yields CDR1 MGHDK and CDR2 SYGVNS. This CDR3 is 15 amino acids long. Trimming removed 3 bases at V and 0 bases at J, with 12 bases between. CDR3 in amino acids: CASSEGTGHSYEQYF. The CDR3 nucleotides read TGTGCCAGCAGTGAGGGAACAGGGCACTCCTACGAGCAGTACTTC.

The J gene is TRBJ2-3, the V gene TRBV7-9, with D maybe TRBD1 (5 bases). Germline CDR1 is SEHNR and CDR2 is FQNEAQ (reference sequence). Trimming left V 3 bases short and J 0 bases short, with 7 bases between. The CDR3 spans 14 residues. The CDR3: CASSFPGSTDTQYF. DNA for the CDR3: TGTGCCAGCAGCTTTCCAGGGAGCACAGATACGCAGTATTTT.

The sample holds many counts of this clonotype. The CDR3 loop is CSARVNRGLGYGYTF. Here the CDR3 DNA reads TGCAGTGCTAGAGTCAACAGGGGCCTAGGGTATGGCTACACCTTC. The V call is TRBV20-1, the J call TRBJ1-2; 7 nucleotides line up with TRBD1. Germline lookup yields CDR1 DFQATT and CDR2 SNEGSKA (reference sequence). This CDR3 has 15 residues. The junction had 10 bases not matched to a gene; V was cut back by 1 base and J by 5 bases.

The chain has TRBV20-1 and TRBJ1-2; possible D gene TRBD1, 6 bases. Trimming took off 3 bases at V and 6 bases at J, with 17 bases between the two ends. The CDR3 length is 14 residues. Germline V gene data show CDR1 as DFQATT and CDR2 as SNEGSKA (reference sequence). The CDR3 loop reads CSASSLEQGNGYTF. DNA of the CDR3: TGCAGTGCTAGTTCCCTGGAGCAGGGGAATGGCTACACCTTC.

This clonotype was observed a handful of times. The chain carries TRBV6-5 and TRBJ1-1; no firm D call. Looked up from germline, CDR1 is MNHEY and CDR2 is SVGAGI. The ends were cut back, 0 bases at V and 0 bases at J, with 14 bases in the middle. The CDR3 extends over 17 amino acids. The CDR3 is CASSYSPRTRMNTEAFF. CDR3 nucleotide sequence: TGTGCCAGCAGTTACTCCCCGAGAACAAGAATGAACACTGAAGCTTTCTTT.

The sample holds one count of this clonotype. This sequence joins TRBV19 and TRBJ2-7; D may be TRBD1 or TRBD2 (5 bases each). The V end was cut by 10 bases, the J end by 5 bases, with 24 bases between. Germline V gene sequence: CDR1 LNHDA, CDR2 SQIVND (reference sequence). The CDR3 consists of 15 residues. The CDR3 nucleotides read TGTGCCATCAGTGGGACCACGGGCATAGGCGACGAGCAGTACTTC. Translated, it gives CAISGTTGIGDEQYF.

A remark on this clonotype: This could be a read error, since a much larger clone is one nucleotide away. V and J are TRBV11-1 and TRBJ1-1; the D is unclear. This CDR3 region has 13 residues. The V end was cut by 6 bases, the J end by 0 bases, with 8 bases between. Per the germline V gene, CDR1 is SGHAT and CDR2 is FQDESV (reference sequence). CDR3 residues: CASSIPMNTEAFF. Written as DNA, the CDR3 is TGTGCCAGCAGTATCCCTATGAACACTGAAGCTTTCTTT.

The chain uses TRBV20-1 and TRBJ2-3; 16 nucleotides align to TRBD2. V shed 6 bases, J shed 0 bases, and the junction held 9 bases outside the gene matches. The CDR3 runs to 18 residues. CDR1 and CDR2 (germline): DFQATT, SNEGSKA (reference sequence). CDR3 in DNA: TGCAGTGCCCCGGGACTAGCGGGGGGGGGAGCTAGCACAGATACGCAGTATTTT. Translating gives CSAPGLAGGGASTDTQYF.

This clonotype was seen at least ten times. J is TRBJ1-2 and V is TRBV4-1; D possibly corresponds to TRBD1 (5 bases). Germline-derived CDR1 and CDR2 are MGHRA and YSYEKL. The length of the CDR3 is 17 residues. The V end lost 0 bases, the J end lost 6 bases, and 20 bases lay between the germline ends. Written as DNA, the CDR3 is TGCGCCAGCAGCCAAGACCTACTACGGGGGAGCGGGCATGGCTACACCTTC. Its protein product is CASSQDLLRGSGHGYTF.

This clonotype was observed at least ten times. J is TRBJ2-1 and V is TRBV4-3; no clear D. The CDR3 covers 16 residues. Trimming took off 4 bases at V and 7 bases at J, with 20 bases between the two ends. The germline V gene encodes CDR1 LGHNA and CDR2 YSLEER. CDR3 sequence reads: CASSPTSGWFVNEQFF. Written as DNA, the CDR3 is TGCGCCAGCAGCCCAACGTCCGGTTGGTTTGTGAATGAGCAGTTCTTC.

The rearrangement joins TRBV19 to TRBJ1-5; D is unclear. The CDR3 extends over 14 amino acids. Trimming cost V 3 bases and J 5 bases, with 11 bases left between them. Germline V gives CDR1 LNHDA, CDR2 SQIVND (reference sequence). CDR3 nucleotide sequence: TGTGCCAGTAGTATTATCCCGTCCTATCAGCCCCAGCATTTT. This gives the protein CASSIIPSYQPQHF. The full variable domain, in which reference TRBV19 and TRBJ1-5 provide the parts outside the CDR3, is DGGITQSPKYLFRKEGQNVTLSCEQNLNHDAMYWYRQDPGQGLRLIYYSQIVNDFQKGDIAEGYSVSREKKESFPLTVTSAQKNPTAFYLCASSIIPSYQPQHFGDGTRLSIL.

The chain employs TRBV7-9 and TRBJ2-5, with TRBD1 matching over 7 bases. The germline V gene has CDR1 SEHNR and CDR2 FQNEAQ (reference sequence). The J segment lost 3 bases and the V segment lost 5 bases, leaving 6 bases of the junction unmatched. CDR3 length equals 14 residues. CDR3 DNA sequence: TGTGCCAGCAGCCCTAGGACAGGTGAAGAGACCCAGTACTTC. Encoded protein: CASSPRTGEETQYF.

This clonotype was detected once. The chain is built from TRBV7-9 and TRBJ2-7; D may match TRBD1 or TRBD2 (6 bases each). The CDR3 has 15 amino acids. Trimming shortened V by 5 bases and J by 3 bases, and 17 bases separated the two germline ends. CDR1 and CDR2 from the germline V gene are SEHNR and FQNEAQ (reference sequence). DNA of the CDR3: TGTGCCAGCAGCCCACCGGGGGCATTGGGCTACGAGCAGTACTTC. Amino acid sequence: CASSPPGALGYEQYF.

As to this clonotype: Since no conserved phenylalanine or tryptophan closes the CDR3, a read error is the likely cause. The limits of the CDR3 on the DNA are not certain, so only TCRdb's listed CDR3 is given. This chain connects TRBV7-6 to TRBJ1-3. Termini included, the CDR3 measures 8 amino acids. Germline loops: CDR1 SGHVS, CDR2 FNYEAQ. The chain's CDR3 is CASSLAIR.

The chain carries TRBV19 and TRBJ1-1; D is ambiguous. CDR1 LNHDA and CDR2 SQIVND come from the germline V gene (reference sequence). The CDR3 has 13 residues. Deletions cut 5 bases from V and 8 bases from J, with 15 bases between. This chain's CDR3 is CASSPPESSEAFF. The CDR3, as DNA: TGTGCCAGTAGTCCCCCAGAGAGTTCGGAAGCTTTCTTT. Full variable domain (outside the CDR3, taken from reference TRBV19 and TRBJ1-1): DGGITQSPKYLFRKEGQNVTLSCEQNLNHDAMYWYRQDPGQGLRLIYYSQIVNDFQKGDIAEGYSVSREKKESFPLTVTSAQKNPTAFYLCASSPPESSEAFFGQGTRLTVV.

This clonotype was recorded many times. The CDR3 nucleotides are TGTGCCAGCAGTGAACTTGGACAGGGCAGTCAGCCCCAGCATTTT. Its translation is CASSELGQGSQPQHF. The chain combines TRBV6-1 with TRBJ1-5; 8 bases line up with TRBD1. Unmatched junction bases numbered 6, after V lost 2 bases and J lost 6 bases. There are 15 residues in the CDR3. Germline V gene data show CDR1 as MNHNS and CDR2 as SASEGT.

The V gene is TRBV7-2, the J gene TRBJ2-7; 9 nucleotides agree with TRBD1. The CDR3 sequence is 14 residues long. CDR1 is SGHTA and CDR2 is FQGNSA in the germline V gene. J gave up 2 bases and V 5 bases, and 4 bases lay outside the gene matches. The CDR3 region has the DNA TGTGCCAGCAGCCGGACAGGGGCGCCCTACGAGCAGTACTTC. Its protein product is CASSRTGAPYEQYF.

V is TRBV20-1 and J is TRBJ2-2; no clear D. The V and J ends lost 0 bases and 1 base respectively, with 12 bases between them. The CDR3 has 16 residues. Germline CDR1 is DFQATT and CDR2 is SNEGSKA (reference sequence). The CDR3 coding sequence is TGCAGTGCTAGAGATATCCTAGAGAGGAACACCGGGGAGCTGTTTTTT. Its protein is CSARDILERNTGELFF.

This clonotype was observed a handful of times. This chain joins TRBV25-1 and TRBJ2-7; 10 nucleotides align to TRBD1. Per the germline V gene, CDR1 is MGHDK and CDR2 is SYGVNS. The CDR3 extends over 16 amino acids. Trimming at V came to 3 bases and at J to 5 bases, leaving 10 bases not matched to a gene. The CDR3 nucleotides read TGTGCCAGCAGTGAGGAGGACAGGGGGATCAAAAACGAGCAGTACTTC. This gives the protein CASSEEDRGIKNEQYF.

This clonotype occurred many times. The chain recombines TRBV19 with TRBJ1-5, with D hard to call. Germline assignment: CDR1 LNHDA and CDR2 SQIVND (reference sequence). This CDR3 region has 13 residues. Trimming stripped 10 bases from V and 0 bases from J, with 10 bases between. The CDR3 DNA reads TGTGCCACCTGGGGATATAGCAATCAGCCCCAGCATTTT. Translating it yields CATWGYSNQPQHF.

This clonotype has ten or more counts. This chain uses TRBV12-3 or TRBV12-4 with TRBJ2-2, with D unclear. Deletions cut 3 bases from V and 4 bases from J, with 6 bases between. The CDR3 length is 13 residues. CDR3 bases: TGTGCCAGCAGTTTGGCAGTCACCGGGGAGCTGTTTTTT. Protein: CASSLAVTGELFF.

Worth noting for this clonotype: One base away lies a much larger clone, so this may be a sequencing read error. The J gene is TRBJ2-7, the V gene TRBV9; unclear D gene. The germline CDR1 and CDR2 sequences are SGDLS and YYNGEE. The CDR3 runs to 14 residues. The CDR3 sequence is CASSGAGRFYKQYF. The CDR3 DNA follows: TGTGCCAGCAGCGGGGCAGGACGATTCTACAAGCAGTACTTC.

This chain links TRBV4-2 with TRBJ1-2; 10 bases map to TRBD1. Germline V gene lookup returns CDR1 LGHNA and CDR2 YNFKEQ. The CDR3 extends over 16 amino acids. The V gene end was trimmed by 4 bases and the J gene end by 0 bases; junction bases not matched to a gene: 5. This CDR3 reads CASSPNGQGANYGYTF. The DNA for the CDR3 is TGTGCCAGCAGCCCTAATGGACAGGGGGCTAACTATGGCTACACCTTC.

The gene calls are TRBV25-1 and TRBJ1-6; 7 positions agree with TRBD1. From germline, CDR1 is MGHDK and CDR2 SYGVNS. CDR3 size: 16 residues. Trimming removed 4 bases from V and 1 base from J; junction bases left unmatched: 4. The CDR3 DNA reads TGTGCCAGCAGTGCTTCAGGGGGGTCCTATAATTCACCCCTCCACTTT. This codes for CASSASGGSYNSPLHF.

The rearrangement links TRBV7-9 to TRBJ2-7; D call uncertain. Germline CDR1 is SEHNR and CDR2 is FQNEAQ (reference sequence). Trimming removed 2 bases at V and 2 bases at J, with 7 bases between. This CDR3 comprises 13 residues. CDR3 bases: TGTGCCAGCAGCTTATTGTCAGCCTACGAGCAGTACTTC. It is translated as CASSLLSAYEQYF. Based on the CDR3 plus reference TRBV7-9 and TRBJ2-7, the full variable domain is DTGVSQNPRHKITKRGQNVTFRCDPISEHNRLYWYRQTLGQGPEFLTYFQNEAQLEKSRLLSDRFSAERPKGSFSTLEIQRTEQGDSAMYLCASSLLSAYEQYFGPGTRLTVT.

The CDR3 protein is CASSLGGGSYLNTGELFF. CDR3 nucleotide sequence: TGTGCCAGCAGCTTAGGAGGGGGCTCGTACCTGAACACCGGGGAGCTGTTTTTT. This sequence joins TRBV11-2 and TRBJ2-2; 7 bases align to TRBD1. The V gene end was trimmed by 1 base and the J gene end by 1 base; junction bases not matched to a gene: 9. The CDR3 loop spans 18 amino acids. Germline CDR1 reads SGHAT; CDR2 reads FQNNGV.